Listed below are T cell receptor beta chains from one sample, sequenced in a study of T cells in Graves' hyperthyroidism and ophthalmopathy. TCRdb re-called the multiplex PCR reads with MiXCR, one entry per CDR3 protein. The sample lists approximately 380,000 distinct CDR3 sequences; more than 12% were seen once. Material: blood. Every receptor here comes from a man aged 45-65 years with Graves' ophthalmopathy. The CDR3 runs from the conserved cysteine through the conserved F or W. A D gene is named only where the DNA matches it firmly. The size entry is marked missing in some rows and otherwise reads once, few, many or a size class.

cdr3_length j_call d_call v_call clone_size cdr3_nt cdr3_aa
19 TRBJ2-7 - TRBV5-1 few TGCGCCAGCAGCTTGGTCAGCCCCTCTGAGTTGGGGGGCTCCTACGAGCAGTACTTC CASSLVSPSELGGSYEQYF
16 TRBJ1-5 TRBD1 TRBV5-1 many TGCGCCAGCAGCTTTGGGGGACAGGGTGGTAATCAGCCCCAGCATTTT CASSFGGQGGNQPQHF
15 TRBJ2-1 - TRBV3-1 - TGTGCCAGCAGCCAAGAGACACTAGCCTACAATGAGCAGTTCTTC CASSQETLAYNEQFF
16 TRBJ2-2 TRBD1 TRBV28 few TGTGCCAGCGGATTACAACAGGGGGTAGGCACCGGGGAGCTGTTTTTT CASGLQQGVGTGELFF
12 TRBJ1-2 TRBD1 TRBV28 few TGTGCCAGCAAGACAGGGTCGGTTGGCTACACCTTC CASKTGSVGYTF
13 TRBJ2-5 - TRBV12-3/TRBV12-4 many TGTGCCAGCAGGAGCGGGTTTCAAGAGACCCAGTACTTC CASRSGFQETQYF
17 TRBJ2-3 TRBD2 TRBV2 few TGTGCCAGCAACCCGAAGTATGGGACTAGCGGCACAGATACGCAGTATTTT CASNPKYGTSGTDTQYF
16 TRBJ2-5 - TRBV19 many TGTGCCAGTAGTATAGGAACGGGGGCACGTCGTGGGACCCAGTACTTC CASSIGTGARRGTQYF
13 TRBJ2-1 TRBD2 TRBV2 - TGTGCCAGCAAGGGTAGCGGGAGAGATGAGCAGTTCTTC CASKGSGRDEQFF
11 TRBJ2-1 TRBD2 TRBV29-1 - TGCAGCGTTATCCTTAGCGGGAGTATGTTCTTC CSVILSGSMFF
14 TRBJ1-5 TRBD1 TRBV5-1 many TGCGCCAGCAGCTTACAGGGGATCGGTCAGCCCCAGCATTTT CASSLQGIGQPQHF
17 TRBJ2-4 TRBD2 TRBV28 many TGTGCCAGCAAGGGGGGACTAGCGGGACCCGCAAGCAACATTCAGTACTTC CASKGGLAGPASNIQYF
14 TRBJ2-1 - TRBV11-2 many TGTGCCAGCAGCTCACAGGGAAACTACAATGAGCAGTTCTTC CASSSQGNYNEQFF
14 TRBJ1-1 TRBD1 TRBV7-9 many TGTGCCAGCAGCTTACCTCAGGGGGGCACTGAAGCTTTCTTT CASSLPQGGTEAFF
16 TRBJ2-1 - TRBV5-1 many TGCGCCAGCTCCACCCGGGACCAATCCCCGGGCAATGAGCAGTTCTTC CASSTRDQSPGNEQFF
14 TRBJ2-3 - TRBV24-1 many TGTGCCACCAGGGGGACGGATAGCACAGATACGCAGTATTTT CATRGTDSTDTQYF
15 TRBJ1-2 TRBD1 TRBV24-1 many TGTGCCACCAGCGACGCCGGGACAGGGGGCTATGGCTACACCTTC CATSDAGTGGYGYTF
13 TRBJ2-5 - TRBV30 many TGTGCCTGTATGGGACTTACCCAAGAGACCCAGTACTTC CACMGLTQETQYF
17 TRBJ2-1 TRBD2 TRBV19 - TGTGCCAGTGGACCCTATGGCGGGAGCCTTTCCTACAATGAGCAGTTCTTC CASGPYGGSLSYNEQFF
13 TRBJ1-4 - TRBV5-1 - TGCGCCAGCACCCCGACAGGAACTGAAAAACTGTTTTTT CASTPTGTEKLFF
13 TRBJ2-5 TRBD2 TRBV19 - TGTGCCAGTAGTACACTAGCGGGAGAAACACAGTACTTC CASSTLAGETQYF
15 TRBJ1-2 - TRBV15 many TGTGCCACCGCTTTGGAGTTGACATCTAACTATGGCTACACCTTC CATALELTSNYGYTF
12 TRBJ1-5 - TRBV28 many TGTGCCAGCAGTTTATTTGGTCAGCCCCAGCATTTT CASSLFGQPQHF
12 TRBJ2-7 - TRBV12-3/TRBV12-4 few TGTGCCAGCAGCCTTGACAGCTACGGGCAGTACTTC CASSLDSYGQYF
16 TRBJ2-1 TRBD2 TRBV7-8 many TGTGCCAGCAGCTTAAGGCCTAGCGGGAGGGCCAATGAGCAGTTCTTC CASSLRPSGRANEQFF
15 TRBJ2-2 TRBD1 TRBV15 - TGTGCCACCAGCATAGAGGGGGCTGGTACCGGGGAGCTGTTTTTT CATSIEGAGTGELFF
13 TRBJ2-1 - TRBV6-1 many TGTGCCATATTCCGTTTTGGGCAGGATGAGCAGTTCTTC CAIFRFGQDEQFF
15 TRBJ2-4 - TRBV20-1 - TGCAGTGCTGCCCCGATGGATCCAGCCAAAAACATTCAGTACTTC CSAAPMDPAKNIQYF
15 TRBJ2-7 TRBD2 TRBV10-3 - TGTGCCATCAGTGAAGGACTAGCGGGCTCCTACGAGCAGTACTTC CAISEGLAGSYEQYF
16 TRBJ2-1 - TRBV7-3 many TGTGCCAGCAGCTTATTAGGGCGATCCGAGATGCGTGAGCAGTTCTTC CASSLLGRSEMREQFF
12 TRBJ2-7 - TRBV15 many TGTGCCACCAGCAGTGCTTTCGGAGAGCAGTACTTC CATSSAFGEQYF
13 TRBJ2-5 - TRBV29-1 many TGCAGCGTCGCCCCCCGCACACAAGAGACCCAGTACTTC CSVAPRTQETQYF
15 TRBJ2-2 - TRBV3-1 many TGTGCCAGCAGCCAAGCCCAATTAAACACCGGGGAGCTGTTTTTT CASSQAQLNTGELFF
14 TRBJ2-5 TRBD2 TRBV20-1 many TGCAGTGCTAAAGCGGGAGGGCCTAGAGAGACCCAGTACTTC CSAKAGGPRETQYF
12 TRBJ2-3 - TRBV20-1 - TGCAGTGCTAGAGGCCCCTCGGATACGCAGTATTTT CSARGPSDTQYF
14 TRBJ2-7 TRBD1 TRBV9 few TGTGCCAGCAGCGCAACGGGACAGACCTACGAGCAGTACTTC CASSATGQTYEQYF
13 TRBJ1-4 - TRBV2 many TGTGCCAGCGCCTCCGGGATAGATGAAAAACTGTTTTTT CASASGIDEKLFF
17 TRBJ2-7 TRBD2 TRBV4-1 few TGCGCCAGCAGCCAACTAGCGGGAGATGAAAGTGGTGGCGAGCAGTACTTC CASSQLAGDESGGEQYF
15 TRBJ1-2 - TRBV27 many TGTGCCAGCAGTTTACTCGACGGAGGATCGGGCGGCTACACCTTC CASSLLDGGSGGYTF
15 TRBJ1-1 - TRBV25-1 - TGTGCCAGCAGTGCGTCAGGACGCATGAACACTGAAGCTTTCTTT CASSASGRMNTEAFF
14 TRBJ1-2 - TRBV9 - TGTGCCAGCACCCCCAGGGACGGAGGCTATGGCTACACCTTC CASTPRDGGYGYTF
18 TRBJ1-1 TRBD1 TRBV18 - TGTGCCAAGGGCCGGTACCGGGACAGGGGGCGCAACTCCACTGAAGCTTTCTTT CAKGRYRDRGRNSTEAFF
13 TRBJ2-2 - TRBV2 few TGTGCCAGTCACAGGGAGGGCACCGGGGAGCTGTTTTTT CASHREGTGELFF
21 TRBJ2-2 - TRBV9 - TGTGCCAGCAGCGGAGGGACAGTGCATGGGGGGGTTGGAAGGTTCACCGGGGAGCTGTTTTTT CASSGGTVHGGVGRFTGELFF
18 TRBJ2-2 TRBD2 TRBV10-1 - TGCGCCAGCGGAGGGACTAGCGGGAGGAGACGGGACACCGGGGAGCTGTTTTTT CASGGTSGRRRDTGELFF
15 TRBJ2-2 TRBD2 TRBV13 many TGTGCCAGCAGCTTAGGGCTAGCGGAGACCGGGGAGCTGTTTTTT CASSLGLAETGELFF